These 14 T cell receptor beta chains were sequenced from one sample in a study of Graves' ophthalmopathy and Graves' hyperthyroidism. Amplification of TCR beta CDR3 regions used RNA transcripts. First-round RT-PCR relied on HTBI primers, and a second-round multiplex PCR came next. TCRdb re-called the multiplex PCR reads with MiXCR, one entry per CDR3 protein. The data hold 400,000 to 450,000 distinct CDR3 sequences, with roughly 20% observed a single time. Sequenced material: peripheral blood. Source of these receptors: a woman aged 18-30 years with stable Graves' hyperthyroidism.

At least ten counts were recorded for this clonotype. V is TRBV4-3 and J is TRBJ2-7; D is possibly TRBD2 (6 bases). V dropped 0 bases and J dropped 3 bases, with 18 bases sitting between them. The CDR3 sequence is 17 residues long. Germline V gene sequence: CDR1 LGHNA, CDR2 YSLEER. The CDR3 nucleotides are TGCGCCAGCAGCCAAGAGTACGGGAGTGTATCCTACTACGAGCAGTACTTC. It codes for CASSQEYGSVSYYEQYF.

At least ten counts were recorded for this clonotype. The rearrangement links TRBV12-3 or TRBV12-4 to TRBJ1-1, with 10 bases identical to TRBD1. The V segment lost 8 bases and the J segment 7 bases; nucleotides outside the gene matches: 7. The CDR3 totals 13 residues. CDR3 bases: TGTGCCAGCCGCCAGGGACAGGGGTTTGAAGCTTTCTTT. It codes for CASRQGQGFEAFF.

In regard to this clonotype: An end of the junction differs from the germline gene, which may be a read error. The genes are TRBV18 and TRBJ1-1, with D possibly being TRBD1 (6 bases). From germline, CDR1 is KGHSH and CDR2 LQKENI. This CDR3 contains 17 residues. The CDR3 DNA reads as TGTGCCAGCTCACCCACAGGGCGGGGATCAGGGAACACCGAAGCTTTCTTT. Protein product: CASSPTGRGSGNTEAFF.

The rearrangement links TRBV28 to TRBJ2-7; D is possibly TRBD1 (7 bases). V was shortened by 5 bases and J by 4 bases, with 21 bases between the two germline ends. This CDR3 spans 16 amino acids. Germline V gene data show CDR1 as MDHEN and CDR2 as SYDVKM. CDR3 protein: CASSQSSGGLRYEQYF. CDR3 in DNA: TGTGCCAGCAGTCAATCCTCAGGGGGACTGAGGTACGAGCAGTACTTC.

This clonotype was recorded many times. This chain links TRBV27 with TRBJ2-5, with D tentatively TRBD1 (5 bases). CDR3 length equals 13 residues. Trimming removed 0 bases at V and 4 bases at J, with 6 bases between. Germline CDR1 reads MNHEY; CDR2 reads SMNVEV (reference sequence). The CDR3 sequence is CASSLSQGETQYF. In DNA form, the CDR3 reads TGTGCCAGCAGTTTATCGCAGGGAGAGACCCAGTACTTC.

This clonotype came up many times. The gene calls are TRBV27 and TRBJ2-7; D remains ambiguous. This CDR3 region has 14 residues. The V end was cut by 4 bases, the J end by 3 bases, with 13 bases between. CDR1 and CDR2 from the germline V gene are MNHEY and SMNVEV (reference sequence). In DNA form, the CDR3 reads TGTGCCAGCAGTTCCCATCTAGAACTCTACGAGCAGTACTTC. This sequence encodes CASSSHLELYEQYF.

This clonotype was observed at least ten times. The rearrangement joins TRBV5-4 to TRBJ2-7, with no clear D. CDR1 and CDR2 from the germline V gene are SGHNT and YYREEE (reference sequence). The V end lost 1 base, the J end lost 5 bases, and 7 bases lay between the germline ends. The CDR3 sequence is 12 residues long. Written as DNA, the CDR3 is TGTGCCAGCAGCTTGCCGAGGCACGAGCAGTACTTC. Translated: CASSLPRHEQYF.

V and J are TRBV12-3 or TRBV12-4 and TRBJ2-7, with D possibly called TRBD1 or TRBD2 (6 bases each). This CDR3 comprises 17 residues. V lost 3 bases and J 2 bases, leaving 20 bases between the germline ends. CDR3 nucleotides: TGTGCCAGCAGTTTTAGGGGGAGGTGGCAGGGAACCTACGAGCAGTACTTC. It translates to CASSFRGRWQGTYEQYF.

This clonotype was detected many times. The V gene is TRBV14, the J gene TRBJ2-7; 7 bases match TRBD2. The V gene's germline CDR1 is SGHDN and CDR2 FVKESK. The CDR3 loop spans 16 amino acids. V lost 5 bases and J lost 0; bases outside the gene matches: 10. The CDR3 loop reads CASSARTRPASYEQYF. The CDR3 bases are TGTGCCAGCAGCGCAAGGACTAGACCCGCCTCCTACGAGCAGTACTTC.

This clonotype was picked up many times. The gene calls are TRBV6-5 and TRBJ2-7, with 9 bases fitting TRBD1. This CDR3 contains 13 residues. The ends lost 6 bases at V and 6 bases at J; junction bases unmatched: 6. In germline, CDR1 is MNHEY, CDR2 SVGAGI. In DNA, the CDR3 is TGTGCCAGCAGGGGACAGGGACGTACCGAGCAGTACTTC. It codes for CASRGQGRTEQYF.

This clonotype turned up a few times. The chain uses TRBV3-1 and TRBJ2-7; D is undetermined. The CDR3 length is 14 residues. V lost 1 base and J lost 7, with 14 bases in between. The germline CDR1 and CDR2 sequences are LGHDT and YNNKEL (reference sequence). CDR3 region: CASSQGGPLGEQYF. The CDR3 DNA follows: TGTGCCAGCAGCCAAGGCGGCCCCTTGGGGGAGCAGTACTTC.

The table lists this clonotype with many counts. The gene calls are TRBV7-9 and TRBJ2-2, with D maybe TRBD1 (6 bases). Per the germline V gene, CDR1 is SEHNR and CDR2 is FQNEAQ (reference sequence). This CDR3 is built from 15 residues. The V gene lost 7 bases and the J gene lost 7 bases, with 19 bases spanning the gap. CDR3 sequence reads: CASKLRGQGNGELFF. CDR3 sequence (DNA): TGTGCCAGCAAGCTCCGTGGGCAGGGGAACGGGGAGCTGTTTTTT.

The rearrangement uses TRBV20-1 and TRBJ2-3; TRBD2 matches 12 bases. Losses at the gene ends were 1 base for V and 4 bases for J; bases not matched to a gene: 6. Germline assignment: CDR1 DFQATT and CDR2 SNEGSKA (reference sequence). This CDR3 region has 16 residues. For the CDR3, the DNA is TGCAGTGCTAGAGGGACTAGCGGGGAGGAAGCAGATACGCAGTATTTT. It encodes CSARGTSGEEADTQYF.

This clonotype was recorded many times. The rearrangement uses TRBV20-1 and TRBJ2-4, with unresolved D. V was shortened by 5 bases and J by 1 base, with 12 bases between the two germline ends. Germline V lookup: CDR1 DFQATT, CDR2 SNEGSKA (reference sequence). This CDR3 has 14 amino acids. The CDR3 region is CSALVMRAKNIQYF. In DNA, the CDR3 is TGCAGTGCTCTTGTTATGAGGGCCAAAAACATTCAGTACTTC.